This T cell receptor (beta chain) was sequenced for a study of blood T cells in healthy people across ages. This clonotype showed up just once. It was with a sample-barcoded 5' primer and a J-beta primer mix that a second PCR of roughly 7 to 12 cycles was run. Each CDR3 protein is one row after TCRdb ran MiXCR on the 5' RACE reads. The sample lists 950,000 to 1,200,000 distinct CDR3 sequences, less than 45% occurring once. The receptor was isolated from a man in his late teens or twenties in good health. Sequences were obtained from blood.

CDR3 DNA sequence: TGTGCCAGCAGCGTATCAGGGGAGGGCGTTGAAAAACTGTTTTTT. Translating it yields CASSVSGEGVEKLFF. V and J are TRBV9 and TRBJ1-4; D possibly corresponds to TRBD1 (6 bases). V lost 1 base and J 7 bases, leaving 14 bases between the germline ends. Germline lookup yields CDR1 SGDLS and CDR2 YYNGEE. The CDR3 is 15 amino acids.